These 2 T cell receptor beta chains share one sample of origin, sequenced in a study of human T cells and chemical hapten exposure. Time point described: pre-sensitization, week 0. Treatment denoted: therapeutic diphenylcyclopropenone sensitization with weekly scalp DPC. MiXCR was run by TCRdb on the RACE reads, yielding one entry per CDR3 protein. Here the sample spans 240,000 or so distinct CDR3 sequences, approximately 8.6% being singletons. The sample here was whole blood, taken in connection with sensitization to the hapten diphenylcyclopropenone (DPC). The receptors stem from a middle-aged woman with alopecia areata. Some clones in this sample may be carry-over from other donors' samples.

This clonotype was counted between two and nine times. The chain links TRBV20-1 to TRBJ2-7; a possible D gene is TRBD2 (6 bases). From germline, CDR1 is DFQATT and CDR2 SNEGSKA (reference sequence). The CDR3 spans 14 residues. V was cut by 0 bases and J by 2 bases, with 11 bases left in between. The CDR3 spells CSARDSGLPYEQYF. In DNA, the CDR3 is TGCAGTGCTAGAGACTCGGGACTTCCCTACGAGCAGTACTTC.

The chain uses TRBV12-3 or TRBV12-4 and TRBJ1-6; D unclear. Trimming cost V 7 bases and J 7 bases, with 8 bases left between them. The CDR3 contains 12 residues. CDR3 loop: CASTRANSPLHF. CDR3 sequence (DNA): TGTGCCAGCACTCGGGCCAATTCACCCCTCCACTTT.